The TCR beta chain under discussion was sequenced for a study of identical twins. General study points: It was cross-sectional statistical analysis, not following the same donors, that the conclusions relied on.

There are a few counts of this clonotype. Its antigen remains unidentified. The germline gives CDR1 DFQATT, CDR2 SNEGSKA (reference sequence). The CDR3 is made up of 14 amino acids. Trimming shortened V by 6 bases and J by 0 bases, and 14 bases separated the two germline ends. A template switching step contributed a universal primer site, while unique molecular identifiers were present in the cDNA. TCRdb processed the 5' RACE reads anew with MiXCR; each CDR3 protein has one entry. There are a few hundred thousand distinct CDR3 sequences in the sample; about 24% occur only once, and roughly 3% lies in the top ten. The same data also contributed to another study, on T cells expressing NK-cell markers. That study reports: Investigators obtained TCR beta repertoires from sorted CD3+CD56+NKG2C+, CD3+CD56+NKG2C- and CD3+CD56-NKG2C+ T cells. Questions lingered over whether expanded NKG2C+ T cell clones were HCMV-specific.

The rearrangement joins TRBV20-1 to TRBJ1-1; D remains ambiguous. The sequencing sample was made of CD4+ T cells sorted from blood. The TCR comes from a young woman in good health. CDR3 residues: CSANIRRLNTEAFF. In DNA form, the CDR3 reads TGCAGTGCAAACATCAGGAGGCTGAACACTGAAGCTTTCTTT.